These 17 T cell receptor beta chains share one sample of origin, sequenced in a study of cytomegalovirus exposure and HLA in healthy donors. The PCR contained 60 Vbeta and 13 Jbeta primers. Measured with immunoSEQ multiplex PCR; TCRdb has only the in-frame clones, and not every one. The repertoire includes roughly 77,000 clones, around 79% of them detected once, and 4% to 4.5% sits in the top ten. Sequenced input: PBMCs. Receptor source: a man aged 35 to 55 in good health and CMV-seronegative.

This chain joins TRBV10-3 and TRBJ1-2; D unclear. CDR1 ENHRY and CDR2 SYGVKD come from the germline V gene. There are 14 residues in the CDR3. The V gene lost 0 bases and the J gene lost 11 bases, with 16 bases spanning the gap. CDR3 residues: CAISESWSQGGYTF. The CDR3 DNA follows: TGTGCCATCAGTGAGTCTTGGAGCCAAGGAGGGTACACCTTC.

The rearrangement joins TRBV5-1 to TRBJ1-1, with TRBD1 as a possible D gene (6 bases). Germline V CDR1 and CDR2: SGHRS, YFSETQ. The CDR3 has 14 amino acids. The V end was cut by 4 bases, the J end by 7 bases, with 17 bases between. CDR3 bases: TGCGCCAGCAGCAGATCAGGGGCAGGGGATGAAGCTTTCTTT. Amino acids: CASSRSGAGDEAFF.

V is TRBV30 and J is TRBJ1-2, with a possible D match to TRBD1 (5 bases). Germline loops: CDR1 GTSNPN, CDR2 SVGIG (reference sequence). V was cut by 5 bases and J by 2 bases, with 12 bases left in between. This CDR3 comprises 13 residues. CDR3 nucleotides: TGTGCCTGGGGCCTCCAGGGAAACTATGGCTACACCTTC. This sequence encodes CAWGLQGNYGYTF.

The V gene is TRBV6-5, the J gene TRBJ1-1; D gene uncertain. The germline V gene has CDR1 MNHEY and CDR2 SVGAGI. The V gene lost 2 bases and the J gene lost 1 base, with 8 bases spanning the gap. CDR3 length: 14 amino acids. The CDR3 spells CASSYQRTNTEAFF. As DNA, the CDR3 is TGTGCCAGCAGTTACCAGCGGACGAACACTGAAGCTTTCTTT.

J is TRBJ2-1 and V is TRBV29-1; the match to TRBD2 covers 12 bases. The CDR3 contains 16 residues. Trimming took 3 bases from V and 1 from J; bases not matched to a gene: 4. Germline loops: CDR1 SQVTM, CDR2 ANQGSEA. CDR3 bases: TGCAGCGTTGAGGTTGGACTAGCGGGGTCCTACAATGAGCAGTTCTTC. Its protein is CSVEVGLAGSYNEQFF.

This clone was found a few times. V usage is TRBV4-3 and J usage is TRBJ2-7; 10 bases are a match to TRBD2. Germline V gene sequence: CDR1 LGHNA, CDR2 YSLEER. This CDR3 comprises 17 residues. Trimming took 0 bases from V and 6 from J; bases not matched to a gene: 11. As DNA, the CDR3 is TGCGCCAGCAGCCAAGATGGGCCTAGCGGGAGTCTTGGCGAGCAGTACTTC. Its translation: CASSQDGPSGSLGEQYF.

This clone was found a few times. Here the CDR3 reads CASSFGVPDRPSGRPYNEQFF. As DNA, the CDR3 is TGTGCCAGCAGTTTTGGTGTTCCCGACCGACCTAGCGGGAGACCCTACAATGAGCAGTTCTTC. The V gene is TRBV28, the J gene TRBJ2-1; the match to TRBD2 covers 10 bases. This CDR3 is 21 amino acids long. Germline V gene data show CDR1 as MDHEN and CDR2 as SYDVKM. The junction had 19 bases not matched to a gene; V was cut back by 3 bases and J by 2 bases. Variable domain in full (rest from reference TRBV28 and TRBJ2-1): DVKVTQSSRYLVKRTGEKVFLECVQDMDHENMFWYRQDPGLGLRLIYFSYDVKMKEKGDIPEGYSVSREKKERFSLILESASTNQTSMYLCASSFGVPDRPSGRPYNEQFFGPGTRLTVL.

This sequence joins TRBV29-1 and TRBJ2-7, with D perhaps TRBD2 (5 bases). V was clipped by 5 bases and J by 0 bases, with 11 bases between them. The germline CDR1 and CDR2 sequences are SQVTM and ANQGSEA. CDR3 length: 13 amino acids. CDR3 region: CSVMWESSYEQYF. CDR3 nucleotides: TGCAGCGTTATGTGGGAGAGCTCCTACGAGCAGTACTTC.

V gene TRBV6-1 combines with J gene TRBJ1-6; maybe TRBD1 (6 bases). V shed 7 bases and J shed 6 bases, with 16 bases lying between them. Germline V CDR1 and CDR2: MNHNS, SASEGT. The CDR3 spans 15 residues. The CDR3 DNA follows: TGTGCCAGCACCGGACAGACAAATACTAATTCACCCCTCCACTTT. Its translation: CASTGQTNTNSPLHF.

The chain employs TRBV28 and TRBJ2-5, with D maybe TRBD1 (6 bases). Germline loops: CDR1 MDHEN, CDR2 SYDVKM. CDR3 length: 12 amino acids. Here the CDR3 DNA reads TGTGCGACCCAACAGGGTCAAGAGACCCAGTACTTC. It encodes CATQQGQETQYF.

This clone was counted a single time. One end of the junction does not line up with germline, which may come from a read error. This rearrangement joins TRBV7-7 to TRBJ2-3; TRBD1 agrees at 7 bases. This CDR3 has 14 residues. Germline CDR1 and CDR2: SSHAT and FNYEAQ (reference sequence). CDR3 sequence reads: CASSSGGYTDTQYF. The CDR3 region has the DNA TGTGCTAGCAGCTCAGGGGGTTACACAGATACGCAGTATTTT. Together with reference TRBV7-7 and TRBJ2-3, the CDR3 gives the full variable domain: GAGVSQSPRYKVTKRGQDVTLRCDPISSHATLYWYQQALGQGPEFLTYFNYEAQPDKSGLPSDRFSAERPEGSISTLTIQRTEQRDSAMYRCASSSGGYTDTQYFGPGTRLTVL.

The chain links TRBV6-4 to TRBJ2-5; possibly TRBD2 for D (5 bases). This CDR3 spans 13 amino acids. Looked up from germline, CDR1 is MRHNA and CDR2 is SNTAGT. V lost 3 bases to trimming and J lost 4 bases, with 9 bases between them. DNA of the CDR3: TGTGCCAGCAGTGAACGTGGGAGAGAGACCCAGTACTTC. Its protein is CASSERGRETQYF.

This clone was counted only a few times. The chain joins TRBV6-5 to TRBJ2-2; TRBD2 aligns across 7 bases. Germline values: CDR1 MNHEY, CDR2 SVGAGI. The CDR3 covers 14 residues. V was pared by 9 bases and J by 0 bases, with 4 bases of the junction left unmatched. The CDR3 DNA follows: TGTGCCAGTACTCTAGCGGCGAACACCGGGGAGCTGTTTTTT. Translating gives CASTLAANTGELFF.

The chain recombines TRBV9 with TRBJ2-3, with TRBD2 as a possible D gene (7 bases). This CDR3 has 15 amino acids. Germline CDR1 is SGDLS and CDR2 is YYNGEE. V was cut by 1 base and J by 6 bases, with 15 bases left in between. The CDR3 DNA reads as TGTGCCAGCAGCGTAAGGGGGGGACCAGGGGATACGCAGTATTTT. Translated: CASSVRGGPGDTQYF.

The chain uses TRBV5-1 and TRBJ2-1; 16 nucleotides line up with TRBD2. Germline V gene sequence: CDR1 SGHRS, CDR2 YFSETQ. The CDR3 sequence is 15 residues long. The V segment lost 3 bases and the J segment 8 bases; nucleotides outside the gene matches: 2. The CDR3 reads CASSSGLAGGYEQFF. CDR3 nucleotide sequence: TGCGCCAGCAGCTCGGGACTAGCGGGGGGGTATGAGCAGTTCTTC.

The sample holds one count of this clone. The chain carries TRBV6-6 and TRBJ1-2, with 7 bases lining up with TRBD1. V lost 8 bases and J lost 1; bases outside the gene matches: 1. This CDR3 is built from 12 residues. Looked up from germline, CDR1 is MNHNY and CDR2 is SVGAGI (reference sequence). The CDR3 region has the DNA TGTGCCAGCGGGGACAGTAACTATGGCTACACCTTC. Its translation is CASGDSNYGYTF.

This clone occurred once. The chain couples TRBV5-1 to TRBJ1-2; a possible D gene is TRBD1 (5 bases). Deletions cut 3 bases from V and 4 bases from J, with 13 bases between. This CDR3 spans 14 amino acids. Germline V CDR1 and CDR2: SGHRS, YFSETQ. The CDR3 nucleotides are TGCGCCAGCAGCTGGAGCAGGGAGGGCTATGGCTACACCTTC. Its protein is CASSWSREGYGYTF.